These 11 T cell receptor beta chains were sequenced from one sample in a study of regulatory T cells in long-lasting Graves disease (dated by TCRdb to the early 2020s). The time point label on this specimen signifies: newly diagnosed GD, antithyroid drugs for less than 3 months. RNA was extracted from PBMCs in TRIzol for both TCR sequencing and RNA sequencing. The library was made by multiplex PCR. TCRdb records Illumina HiSeq 4000 as the sequencer. To build TCR beta libraries, CDR3 regions were amplified by Arm-PCR using iRepertoire HTBI primers. Starting from the raw public reads, TCRdb applied fastp trimming at Q25, assembled clones with MiXCR and retained in-frame beta chains. Every distinct CDR3 protein forms one entry, paired with its most common genes and DNA. This sample holds some 250,000 distinct CDR3 sequences; 20% to 25% were observed only once. The top ten hold over 11% of the sample.

Sequenced material: peripheral blood mononuclear cells (PBMCs), taken at new diagnosis, from a patient treated with antithyroid drugs. Receptors originate from a female donor with Graves disease.

About this clonotype itself: It may be a read error: a sequence one base away is much more abundant. V and J are TRBV5-6 and TRBJ2-7; weak D call: TRBD1 (5 bases). V was shortened by 4 bases and J by 4 bases, with 15 bases between the two germline ends. Per germline, CDR1 SGHDT and CDR2 YYEEEE. This CDR3 is built from 14 residues. The CDR3 DNA sequence: TGTGCCAGCAGCCTCCGGACATCAAATTACGAGCAGTACTTC. This gives the protein CASSLRTSNYEQYF.

There are many counts of this clonotype. The CDR3 is CSSSTTGLYNEQFF. CDR3 coding DNA: TGCAGTTCTTCCACCACTGGCCTATACAATGAGCAGTTCTTC. The chain uses TRBV20-1 and TRBJ2-1; D remains unclear. V was cut by 8 bases and J by 4 bases, with 18 bases left in between. The CDR3 covers 14 residues. Germline CDR1 and CDR2: DFQATT and SNEGSKA (reference sequence).

In this sample, this clonotype turned up many times. The genes are TRBV28 and TRBJ2-7; D might be TRBD1 or TRBD2, each matching 6 bases. This CDR3 has 14 amino acids. The germline V gene encodes CDR1 MDHEN and CDR2 SYDVKM. V dropped 5 bases and J dropped 7 bases, with 18 bases sitting between them. The CDR3 sequence is CASSENRGQGEQYF. The CDR3 region has the DNA TGTGCCAGCAGTGAGAACCGGGGGCAAGGGGAGCAGTACTTC.

Comment on this clonotype: This may arise from a read error, as a much more abundant clone is one base away. The rearrangement links TRBV5-1 to TRBJ2-7, with D unclear. The CDR3 sequence is 16 residues long. Germline CDR1 reads SGHRS; CDR2 reads YFSETQ. With 7 bases removed from V and 2 bases from J, the gap between germline ends came to 22 bases. The CDR3 sequence is CASASQPGSVPYEQYF. The DNA for the CDR3 is TGCGCCAGCGCCTCCCAGCCGGGCTCGGTACCCTACGAGCAGTACTTC.

Note on this clonotype: A much larger clone differs from this one at a single base, so this may be a read error. The conserved phenylalanine or tryptophan is not found at the CDR3 terminus, so this likely reflects a read error. Because the CDR3's place on the DNA is in doubt, the DNA is left out and the CDR3 is given as listed by TCRdb. The rearrangement joins TRBV2 to TRBJ1-2; the D segment call TRBD1 is taken from the table without a DNA check. The CDR3 is made up of 14 amino acids, end residues included. Germline V lookup: CDR1 SNHLY, CDR2 FYNNEI. The CDR3 is CASSLTRDTPLETS.

This clonotype was seen ten or more times. The chain combines TRBV28 with TRBJ2-7; D uncertain. Germline V gene sequence: CDR1 MDHEN, CDR2 SYDVKM. V was shortened by 3 bases and J by 2 bases, with 17 bases between the two germline ends. The CDR3 length is 16 residues. CDR3 in DNA: TGTGCCAGCAGTTTCTCAAAGGCCCCCGTCGCCTACGAGCAGTACTTC. Its translation is CASSFSKAPVAYEQYF.

Ten or more counts support this clonotype. The J gene is TRBJ2-5, the V gene TRBV19; the match to TRBD1 covers 7 bases. The CDR3 sequence is 13 residues long. Trimming cost V 4 bases and J 7 bases; bases outside gene matches: 6. Germline lookup yields CDR1 LNHDA and CDR2 SQIVND (reference sequence). The CDR3 nucleotides are TGTGCCAGTAGTACACAGGGGTTTGGGACCCAGTACTTC. This gives the protein CASSTQGFGTQYF.

This clonotype has a handful of counts. The chain has TRBV5-1 and TRBJ1-1; TRBD1 matches 7 bases. V shed 4 bases and J 2 bases; nucleotides not matched to a gene: 5. Germline V CDR1 and CDR2: SGHRS, YFSETQ. This CDR3 is built from 14 residues. CDR3 sequence reads: CASSPTGRNTEAFF. The CDR3 nucleotides read TGCGCCAGCAGCCCGACAGGGAGAAACACTGAAGCTTTCTTT.

This chain links TRBV9 with TRBJ2-3; 15 bases line up with TRBD2. Trimming cost V 4 bases and J 8 bases; bases outside gene matches: 8. Germline-derived CDR1 and CDR2 are SGDLS and YYNGEE. This CDR3 is 16 amino acids long. The CDR3 region is CASSPRTSGRGGTQYF. Here the CDR3 DNA reads TGTGCCAGCAGCCCCCGGACTAGCGGGAGGGGGGGTACGCAGTATTTT.

This clonotype was counted many times. The chain uses TRBV20-1 and TRBJ2-5; D possibly corresponds to TRBD2 (5 bases). The CDR3 is made up of 14 amino acids. Germline V lookup: CDR1 DFQATT, CDR2 SNEGSKA (reference sequence). Trimming left V 6 bases short and J 5 bases short, with 19 bases between. The CDR3: CSAPGWESGETQYF. CDR3 coding DNA: TGCAGTGCCCCCGGATGGGAGAGCGGTGAGACCCAGTACTTC.

This clonotype was seen a few times. With only one base between it and a far larger clone, this is likely a read error. The chain joins TRBV7-8 to TRBJ2-3, with TRBD2 matching 12 bases. This CDR3 has 18 amino acids. Germline V CDR1 and CDR2: SGHVS, FQNEAQ. J gave up 0 bases and V 4 bases, and 8 bases lay outside the gene matches. The CDR3 sequence: CASSYSLAGGISTDTQYF. CDR3 nucleotides: TGTGCCAGCAGCTACAGTCTAGCGGGGGGGATCAGCACAGATACGCAGTATTTT. Drawing the rest from reference TRBV7-8 and TRBJ2-3, the complete variable domain is GAGVSQSPRYKVAKRGQDVALRCDPISGHVSLFWYQQALGQGPEFLTYFQNEAQLDKSGLPSDRFFAERPEGSVSTLKIQRTQQEDSAVYLCASSYSLAGGISTDTQYFGPGTRLTVL.